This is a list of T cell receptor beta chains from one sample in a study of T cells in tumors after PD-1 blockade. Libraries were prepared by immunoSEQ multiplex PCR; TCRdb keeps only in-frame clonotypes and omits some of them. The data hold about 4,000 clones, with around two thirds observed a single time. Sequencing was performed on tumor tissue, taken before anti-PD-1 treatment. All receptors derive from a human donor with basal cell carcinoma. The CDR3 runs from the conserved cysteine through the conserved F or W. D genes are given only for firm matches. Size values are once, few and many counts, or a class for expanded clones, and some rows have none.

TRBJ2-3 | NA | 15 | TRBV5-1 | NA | CASSSSRTVADTQYF | TGCGCCAGCAGCTCCTCTCGGACGGTAGCAGATACGCAGTATTTT
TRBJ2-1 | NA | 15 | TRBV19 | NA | CASSIGQGTNNEQFF | TGTGCCAGTAGTATCGGGCAGGGCACCAACAATGAGCAGTTCTTC
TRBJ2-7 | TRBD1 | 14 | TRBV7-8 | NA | CASTTVGQGYEQYF | TGTGCCAGCACCACCGTGGGACAGGGGTACGAGCAGTACTTC
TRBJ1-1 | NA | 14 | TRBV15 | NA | CATSTRSDRTEAFF | TGTGCCACCAGCACCCGATCGGACCGCACTGAAGCTTTCTTT
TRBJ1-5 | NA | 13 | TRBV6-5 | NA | CASSLTGEQPQHF | TGTGCCAGCAGTCTGACAGGAGAGCAGCCCCAGCATTTT
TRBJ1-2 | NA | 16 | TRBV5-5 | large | CASTDPGTLASYGYTF | TGTGCCAGCACCGATCCCGGGACGCTCGCGTCCTATGGCTACACCTTC
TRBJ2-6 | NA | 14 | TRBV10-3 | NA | CAIRDNSGANVLTF | TGTGCCATCAGAGACAACTCTGGGGCCAACGTCCTGACTTTC
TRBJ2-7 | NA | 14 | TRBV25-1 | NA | CASSETGNLYEQYF | TGTGCCAGCAGTGAAACAGGTAACCTCTACGAGCAGTACTTC
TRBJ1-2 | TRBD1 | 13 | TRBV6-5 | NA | CASSRDSNYGYTF | TGTGCCAGCAGTCGGGACAGTAACTATGGCTACACCTTC
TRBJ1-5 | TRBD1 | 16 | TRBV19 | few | CASSYGGTGSGQPQHF | TGTGCCAGTAGCTATGGCGGGACAGGGTCGGGTCAGCCCCAGCATTTT
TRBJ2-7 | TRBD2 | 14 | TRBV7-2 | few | CASSSQRGGYEQYF | TGTGCCAGCAGCTCCCAACGGGGGGGGTACGAGCAGTACTTC
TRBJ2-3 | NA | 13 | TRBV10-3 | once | CAISELGTDTQYF | TGTGCCATCAGTGAACTGGGCACAGATACGCAGTATTTT